This TCR beta chain is from a study of shared clonotypes between healthy human individuals (dated by TCRdb to the early 2020s). Background on the whole study: The cohort comprised two women and a few men aged 18 to 49 years. For each donor, CD4 naive and CD4 memory were each run on three plates, CD8 naive on two plates, and CD8 memory on one plate. Leukapheresis yielded between about 0.94 and 9 billion PBMCs per donor. The study deeply sequenced blood TCR repertoires of about five healthy adults to estimate repertoire size and the extent of clonotype sharing between individuals. Libraries were prepared and TCR repertoires were sequenced by different laboratories using diverse techniques, in order to increase sequencing depth and limit assay-specific biases.

V lost 2 bases and J lost 4 bases, and the count of bases not matched to a germline gene is 7. Based on the germline V gene, the CDR1 and CDR2 sequences are SQVTM and ANQGSEA. Measured from the cysteine to the phenylalanine, the CDR3 is 16 residues long. The kept DNA is CDR3 alone, 48 bases in frame from the first base. TCR CDR3 regions were amplified from genomic DNA by multiplex PCR using the deep immunoSEQ assay. Genomic DNA extracted from each cell subset was distributed evenly over all wells of several immunoSEQ 96-well plates, and each plate served as one replicate. For sorted subsets, approximately 190 ng of genomic DNA, equivalent to 30,000 or so T cell genomes, went into each replicate PCR. Purified libraries were quantified with a Qubit 3.0 fluorometer, sized on a Bioanalyzer 2100, and re-quantified with the KAPA Library Quantification kit. Every immunoSEQ 96-well plate was sequenced on a separate single-read 150-cycle Illumina NextSeq 550 flow cell. The original methods were these. Because the immunoSEQ output held only junctional sequences and lacked quality scores, the filtering could not match the filtering applied to full-length reads. To assign V/J genes and CDR3, sequences were annotated against IMGT germline references using PyIR, a Python wrapper for IgBLAST v1.9. Reads with weak V/J assignments (E-value above 1e-6), missing CDR3, stop codons, out-of-frame junctions, or ambiguous translated residues were removed. V3J clonotypes were defined as sequences sharing an identical inferred V gene, J gene, and CDR3 amino acid sequence. Percentage overlap between repertoires was calculated by dividing the number of shared unique clonotypes by the size of the smaller repertoire. Richness of each repertoire was evaluated using RTK rarefaction, the Chao1 estimator, and Recon v2.1 estimates of unobserved clonotypes. Generation probabilities were computed with OLGA for all TCRbeta clonotypes obtained by the gDNA method from several donors. In its TCRdb copy, this immuneACCESS table keeps in-frame sequences only and misses some clones. Where compared with another copy, unresolved V genes explain less than half of these, and the others have no known cause. That table is the source of V, J and clone size, and D and trimming were worked out from the DNA. The sample profile shows approximately 1.4 million clones; 95% to 99% of them were found once. About 0.4% of the sample is taken by the ten largest.

About this clone: Its antigen remains unidentified. There are no base qualities to consult, and no much larger clone falls within one base.

The donors were healthy, HIV-negative adults with no recently reported acute infections or vaccinations. Only Caucasian adults living in Nashville, Tennessee, USA were represented among the donors. CD4+ T cells were enriched by magnetic negative selection, after which naive cells were positively selected on CD45RA and the negative fraction was taken as the memory subset. After blood collection by leukapheresis, PBMCs were isolated using Ficoll-Histopaque density gradient centrifugation and then cryopreserved in the vapor phase of liquid nitrogen. Analytical flow cytometry was used to check the purity and quantity of every magnetically sorted T cell population. Genomic DNA was isolated from every sorted fraction and measured by UV absorbance on a Nanodrop 2000c. Overall results and qualifications from the work: Incomplete sequencing was indicated by rarefaction of sorted-subset datasets, despite the large sequencing depth. Because the study included only a small number of donors, the genetic and exposure-history diversity represented was limited. Only blood was sampled, and tissue TCR repertoires likely differ from those in blood. About 5% of naive CD4, 3.5% of naive CD8, approximately 2.2% of memory CD4, and about 0.4% of memory CD8 clonotypes were shared across a few donors. Pairwise subsampling led to the expectation that sequencing depth would affect the degree of clonotype sharing among donors. Larger estimated clonotype richness was generally found for naive subsets than for memory subsets. Compared with non-shared clonotypes, the clonotypes found in all four sorted-subset donors had higher generation probabilities.

The chain links TRBV29-1 with TRBJ2-7, with 14 middle bases fitting TRBD2. Material: naive CD4+ T cells sorted from blood. The cell subset or site label here, explained by the study, means: CD45RA+ positively selected. The receptor comes from a man under 40 in good health. Read as DNA, the sequence is TGCAGCGTTGAAAGCCCCGGGACTAGCGGGAGTTACGAGCAGTACTTC. Translation gives CSVESPGTSGSYEQYF.